What follows is one T cell receptor (beta chain) and its context. The data were taken from a study of blood T cell repertoires in COVID-19. Across the whole study: There were acute and convalescent COVID-19 samples, and they came from the United States, Italy and Spain. In each case, the material was cDNA or gDNA derived from T cells, B-cell-depleted T cells, or PBMCs.

Sequenced by immunoSEQ multiplex PCR; TCRdb stores in-frame clones only, minus some. The sample yields 150,000 or so clones, 85% seen once. Germline CDR1 and CDR2: SNHLY and FYNNEI. This CDR3 is built from 15 residues. V shed 6 bases, J shed 4 bases, and the junction held 7 bases outside the gene matches. The V call is TRBV2, the J call TRBJ2-2; 8 bases are a match to TRBD1. Sequencing was carried out using peripheral blood. The clonotype comes from a human donor with acute or convalescent COVID-19. The donor label of this sample is uncertain. In nucleotides, the CDR3 is TGTGCCAGCAGAGCCGACAGGGGAAGCACCGGGGAGCTGTTTTTT. Its protein product is CASRADRGSTGELFF.